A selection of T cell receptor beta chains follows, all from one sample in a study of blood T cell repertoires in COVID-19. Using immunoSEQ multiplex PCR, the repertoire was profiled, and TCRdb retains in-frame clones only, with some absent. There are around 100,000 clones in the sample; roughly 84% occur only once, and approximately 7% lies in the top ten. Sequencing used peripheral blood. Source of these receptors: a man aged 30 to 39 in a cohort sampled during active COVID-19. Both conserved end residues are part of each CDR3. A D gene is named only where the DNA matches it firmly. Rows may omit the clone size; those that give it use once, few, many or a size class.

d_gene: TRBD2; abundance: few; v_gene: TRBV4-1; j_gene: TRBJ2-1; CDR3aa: CASSQEGSSGGSNEQFF; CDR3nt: TGCGCCAGCAGCCAAGAAGGATCGAGCGGGGGTTCCAATGAGCAGTTCTTC
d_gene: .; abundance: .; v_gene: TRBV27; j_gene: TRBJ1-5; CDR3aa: CASSLNGGDNQPQHF; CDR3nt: TGTGCCAGCAGTTTAAATGGGGGCGACAATCAGCCCCAGCATTTT
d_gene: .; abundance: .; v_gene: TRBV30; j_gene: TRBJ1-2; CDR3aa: CAWSLGDYGYTF; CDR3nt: TGTGCCTGGAGTCTAGGGGACTATGGCTACACCTTC
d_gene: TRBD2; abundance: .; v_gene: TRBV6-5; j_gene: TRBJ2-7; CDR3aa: CASSPTGGGREQYF; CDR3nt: TGTGCCAGCAGCCCGACCGGGGGGGGCCGCGAGCAGTACTTC
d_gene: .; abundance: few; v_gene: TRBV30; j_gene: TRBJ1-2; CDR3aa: CAWAGVGYGYTF; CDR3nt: TGTGCCTGGGCAGGGGTCGGCTATGGCTACACCTTC
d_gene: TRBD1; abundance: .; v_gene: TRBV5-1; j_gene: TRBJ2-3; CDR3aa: CASSEGAGTDTQYF; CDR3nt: TGCGCCAGCAGCGAGGGGGCAGGAACAGATACGCAGTATTTT
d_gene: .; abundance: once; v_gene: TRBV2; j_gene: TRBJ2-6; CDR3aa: CASSETTTGANVLTF; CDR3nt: TGTGCCAGCAGTGAAACGACAACTGGGGCCAACGTCCTGACTTTC
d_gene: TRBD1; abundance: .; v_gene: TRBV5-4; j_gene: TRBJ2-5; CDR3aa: CASSLKHGQGVGETQYF; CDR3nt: TGTGCCAGCAGCTTGAAGCATGGACAGGGGGTAGGAGAGACCCAGTACTTC
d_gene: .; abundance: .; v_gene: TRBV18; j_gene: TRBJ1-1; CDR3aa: CASSPPKALNTEAFF; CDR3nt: TGTGCCAGCTCACCACCTAAAGCCCTCAACACTGAAGCTTTCTTT
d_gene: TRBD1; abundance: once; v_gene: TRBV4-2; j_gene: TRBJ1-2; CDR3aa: CASSQEDRGDGYTF; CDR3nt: TGTGCCAGCAGCCAAGAAGACAGGGGGGATGGCTACACCTTC
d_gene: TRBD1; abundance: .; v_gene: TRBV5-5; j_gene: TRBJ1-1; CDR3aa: CASSLGRQGYTEAFF; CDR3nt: TGTGCCAGCAGCTTGGGCCGACAGGGATACACTGAAGCTTTCTTT
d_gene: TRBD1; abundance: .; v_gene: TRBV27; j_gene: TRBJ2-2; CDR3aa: CASSLRTGGLGNTGELFF; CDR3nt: TGTGCCAGCAGTTTACGGACAGGGGGCCTGGGGAACACCGGGGAGCTGTTTTTT